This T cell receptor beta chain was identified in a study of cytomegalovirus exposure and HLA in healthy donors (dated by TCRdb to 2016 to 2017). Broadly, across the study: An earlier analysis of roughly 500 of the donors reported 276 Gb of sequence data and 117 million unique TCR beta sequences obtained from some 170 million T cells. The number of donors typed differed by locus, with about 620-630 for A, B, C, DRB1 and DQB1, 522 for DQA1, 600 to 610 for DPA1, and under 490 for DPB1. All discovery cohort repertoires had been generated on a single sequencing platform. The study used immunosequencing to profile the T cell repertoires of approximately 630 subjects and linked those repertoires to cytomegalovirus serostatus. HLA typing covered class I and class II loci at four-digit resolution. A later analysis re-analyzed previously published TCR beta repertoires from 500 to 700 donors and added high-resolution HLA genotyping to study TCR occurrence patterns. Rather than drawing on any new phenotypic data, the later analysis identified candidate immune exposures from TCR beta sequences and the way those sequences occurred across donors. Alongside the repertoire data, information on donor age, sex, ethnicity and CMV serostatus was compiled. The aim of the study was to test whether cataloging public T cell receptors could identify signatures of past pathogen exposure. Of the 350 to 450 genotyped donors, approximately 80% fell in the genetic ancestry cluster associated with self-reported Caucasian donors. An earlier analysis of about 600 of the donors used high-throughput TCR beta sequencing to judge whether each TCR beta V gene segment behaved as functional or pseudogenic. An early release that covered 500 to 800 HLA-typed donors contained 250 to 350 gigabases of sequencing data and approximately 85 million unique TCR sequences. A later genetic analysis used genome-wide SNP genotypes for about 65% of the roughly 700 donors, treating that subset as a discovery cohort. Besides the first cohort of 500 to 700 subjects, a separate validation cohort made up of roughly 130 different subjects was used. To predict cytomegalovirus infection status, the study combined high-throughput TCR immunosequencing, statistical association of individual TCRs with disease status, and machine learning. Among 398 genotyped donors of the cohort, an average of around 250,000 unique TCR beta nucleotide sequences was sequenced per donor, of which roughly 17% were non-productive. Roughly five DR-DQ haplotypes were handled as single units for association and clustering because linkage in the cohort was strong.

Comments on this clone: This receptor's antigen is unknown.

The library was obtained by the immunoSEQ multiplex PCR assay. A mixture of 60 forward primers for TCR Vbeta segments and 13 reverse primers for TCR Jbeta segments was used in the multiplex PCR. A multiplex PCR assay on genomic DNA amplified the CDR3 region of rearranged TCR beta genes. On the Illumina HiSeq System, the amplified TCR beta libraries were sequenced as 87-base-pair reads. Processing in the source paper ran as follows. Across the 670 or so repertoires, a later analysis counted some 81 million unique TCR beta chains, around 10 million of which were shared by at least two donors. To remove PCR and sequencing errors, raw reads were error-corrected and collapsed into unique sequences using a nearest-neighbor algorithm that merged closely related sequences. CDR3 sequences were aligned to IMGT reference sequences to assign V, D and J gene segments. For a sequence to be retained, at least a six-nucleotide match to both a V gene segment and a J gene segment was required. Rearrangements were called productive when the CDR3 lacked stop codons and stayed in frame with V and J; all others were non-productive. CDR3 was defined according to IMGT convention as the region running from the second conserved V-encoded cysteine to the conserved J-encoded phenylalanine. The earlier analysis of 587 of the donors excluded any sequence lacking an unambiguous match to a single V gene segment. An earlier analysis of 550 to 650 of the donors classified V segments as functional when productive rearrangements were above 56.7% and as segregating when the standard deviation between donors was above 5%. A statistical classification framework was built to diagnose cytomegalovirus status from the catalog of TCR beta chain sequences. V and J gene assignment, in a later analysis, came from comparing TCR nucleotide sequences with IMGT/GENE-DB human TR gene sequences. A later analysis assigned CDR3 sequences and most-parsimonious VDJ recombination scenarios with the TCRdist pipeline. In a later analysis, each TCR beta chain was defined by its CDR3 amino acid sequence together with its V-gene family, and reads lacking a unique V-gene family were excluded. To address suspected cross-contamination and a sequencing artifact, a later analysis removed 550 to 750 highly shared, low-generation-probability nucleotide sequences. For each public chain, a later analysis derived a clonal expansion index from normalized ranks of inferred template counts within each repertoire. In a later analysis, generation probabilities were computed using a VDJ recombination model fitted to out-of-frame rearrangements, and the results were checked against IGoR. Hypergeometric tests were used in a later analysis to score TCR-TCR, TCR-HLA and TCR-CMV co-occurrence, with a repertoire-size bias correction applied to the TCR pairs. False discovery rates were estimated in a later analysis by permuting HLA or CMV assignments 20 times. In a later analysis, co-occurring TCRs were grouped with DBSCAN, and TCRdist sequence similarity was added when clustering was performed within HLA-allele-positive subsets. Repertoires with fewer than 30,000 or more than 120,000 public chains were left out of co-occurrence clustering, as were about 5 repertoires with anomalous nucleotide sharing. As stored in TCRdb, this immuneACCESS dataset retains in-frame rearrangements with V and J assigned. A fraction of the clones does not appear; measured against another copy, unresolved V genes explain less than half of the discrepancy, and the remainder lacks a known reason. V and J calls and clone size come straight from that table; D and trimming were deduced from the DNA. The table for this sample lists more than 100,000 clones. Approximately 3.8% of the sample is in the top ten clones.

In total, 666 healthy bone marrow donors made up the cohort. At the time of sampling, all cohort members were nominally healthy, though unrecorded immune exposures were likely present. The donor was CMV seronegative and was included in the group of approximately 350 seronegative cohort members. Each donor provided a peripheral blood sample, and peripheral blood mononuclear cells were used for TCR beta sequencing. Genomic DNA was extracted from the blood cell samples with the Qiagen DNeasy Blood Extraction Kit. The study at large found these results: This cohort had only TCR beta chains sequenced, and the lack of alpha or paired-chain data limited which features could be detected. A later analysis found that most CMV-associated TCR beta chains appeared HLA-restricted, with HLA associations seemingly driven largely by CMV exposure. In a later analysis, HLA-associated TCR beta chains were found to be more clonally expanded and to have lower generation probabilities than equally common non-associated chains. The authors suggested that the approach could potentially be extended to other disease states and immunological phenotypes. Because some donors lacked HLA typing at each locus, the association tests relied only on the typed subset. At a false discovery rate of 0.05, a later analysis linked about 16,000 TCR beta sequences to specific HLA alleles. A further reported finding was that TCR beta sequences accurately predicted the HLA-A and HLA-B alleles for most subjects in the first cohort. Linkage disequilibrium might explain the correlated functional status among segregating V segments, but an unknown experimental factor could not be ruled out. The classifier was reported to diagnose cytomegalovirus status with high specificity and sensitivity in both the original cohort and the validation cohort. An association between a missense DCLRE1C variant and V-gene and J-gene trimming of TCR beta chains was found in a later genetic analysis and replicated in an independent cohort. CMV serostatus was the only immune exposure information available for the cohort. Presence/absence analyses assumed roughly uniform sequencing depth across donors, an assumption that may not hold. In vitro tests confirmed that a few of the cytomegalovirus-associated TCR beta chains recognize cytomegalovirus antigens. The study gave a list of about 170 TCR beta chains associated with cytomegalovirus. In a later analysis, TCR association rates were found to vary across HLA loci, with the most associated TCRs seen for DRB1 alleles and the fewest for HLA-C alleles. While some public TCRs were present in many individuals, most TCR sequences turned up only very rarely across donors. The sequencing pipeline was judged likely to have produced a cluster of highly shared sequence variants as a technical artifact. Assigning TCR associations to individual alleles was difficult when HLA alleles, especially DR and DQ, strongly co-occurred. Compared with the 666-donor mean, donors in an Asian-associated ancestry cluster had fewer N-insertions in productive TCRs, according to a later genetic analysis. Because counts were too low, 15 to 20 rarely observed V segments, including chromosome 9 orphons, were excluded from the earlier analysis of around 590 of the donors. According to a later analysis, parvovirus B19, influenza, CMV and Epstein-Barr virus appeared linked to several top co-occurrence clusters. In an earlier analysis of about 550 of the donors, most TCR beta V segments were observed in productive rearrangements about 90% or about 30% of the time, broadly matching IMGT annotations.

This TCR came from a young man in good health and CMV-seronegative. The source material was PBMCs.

The DNA sequence is as follows: TGTGCCAGTAGTCCTTATCCGGGACTAGCGGGCTCCTACGAGCAGTACTTC. It specifies CASSPYPGLAGSYEQYF. The rearranged chain carries TRBV19 and TRBJ2-7; 12 junctional bases match TRBD2. The CDR1 and CDR2 encoded by the germline V gene (reference sequence) are LNHDA and SQIVND. The CDR3 covers 17 residues, taking in both the cysteine and the phenylalanine. This entry keeps only the CDR3 DNA: 51 bases, framed from base 1. Trimming accounts for 5 bases at V and 0 bases at J, while the number of junction bases matched to no gene is 8.